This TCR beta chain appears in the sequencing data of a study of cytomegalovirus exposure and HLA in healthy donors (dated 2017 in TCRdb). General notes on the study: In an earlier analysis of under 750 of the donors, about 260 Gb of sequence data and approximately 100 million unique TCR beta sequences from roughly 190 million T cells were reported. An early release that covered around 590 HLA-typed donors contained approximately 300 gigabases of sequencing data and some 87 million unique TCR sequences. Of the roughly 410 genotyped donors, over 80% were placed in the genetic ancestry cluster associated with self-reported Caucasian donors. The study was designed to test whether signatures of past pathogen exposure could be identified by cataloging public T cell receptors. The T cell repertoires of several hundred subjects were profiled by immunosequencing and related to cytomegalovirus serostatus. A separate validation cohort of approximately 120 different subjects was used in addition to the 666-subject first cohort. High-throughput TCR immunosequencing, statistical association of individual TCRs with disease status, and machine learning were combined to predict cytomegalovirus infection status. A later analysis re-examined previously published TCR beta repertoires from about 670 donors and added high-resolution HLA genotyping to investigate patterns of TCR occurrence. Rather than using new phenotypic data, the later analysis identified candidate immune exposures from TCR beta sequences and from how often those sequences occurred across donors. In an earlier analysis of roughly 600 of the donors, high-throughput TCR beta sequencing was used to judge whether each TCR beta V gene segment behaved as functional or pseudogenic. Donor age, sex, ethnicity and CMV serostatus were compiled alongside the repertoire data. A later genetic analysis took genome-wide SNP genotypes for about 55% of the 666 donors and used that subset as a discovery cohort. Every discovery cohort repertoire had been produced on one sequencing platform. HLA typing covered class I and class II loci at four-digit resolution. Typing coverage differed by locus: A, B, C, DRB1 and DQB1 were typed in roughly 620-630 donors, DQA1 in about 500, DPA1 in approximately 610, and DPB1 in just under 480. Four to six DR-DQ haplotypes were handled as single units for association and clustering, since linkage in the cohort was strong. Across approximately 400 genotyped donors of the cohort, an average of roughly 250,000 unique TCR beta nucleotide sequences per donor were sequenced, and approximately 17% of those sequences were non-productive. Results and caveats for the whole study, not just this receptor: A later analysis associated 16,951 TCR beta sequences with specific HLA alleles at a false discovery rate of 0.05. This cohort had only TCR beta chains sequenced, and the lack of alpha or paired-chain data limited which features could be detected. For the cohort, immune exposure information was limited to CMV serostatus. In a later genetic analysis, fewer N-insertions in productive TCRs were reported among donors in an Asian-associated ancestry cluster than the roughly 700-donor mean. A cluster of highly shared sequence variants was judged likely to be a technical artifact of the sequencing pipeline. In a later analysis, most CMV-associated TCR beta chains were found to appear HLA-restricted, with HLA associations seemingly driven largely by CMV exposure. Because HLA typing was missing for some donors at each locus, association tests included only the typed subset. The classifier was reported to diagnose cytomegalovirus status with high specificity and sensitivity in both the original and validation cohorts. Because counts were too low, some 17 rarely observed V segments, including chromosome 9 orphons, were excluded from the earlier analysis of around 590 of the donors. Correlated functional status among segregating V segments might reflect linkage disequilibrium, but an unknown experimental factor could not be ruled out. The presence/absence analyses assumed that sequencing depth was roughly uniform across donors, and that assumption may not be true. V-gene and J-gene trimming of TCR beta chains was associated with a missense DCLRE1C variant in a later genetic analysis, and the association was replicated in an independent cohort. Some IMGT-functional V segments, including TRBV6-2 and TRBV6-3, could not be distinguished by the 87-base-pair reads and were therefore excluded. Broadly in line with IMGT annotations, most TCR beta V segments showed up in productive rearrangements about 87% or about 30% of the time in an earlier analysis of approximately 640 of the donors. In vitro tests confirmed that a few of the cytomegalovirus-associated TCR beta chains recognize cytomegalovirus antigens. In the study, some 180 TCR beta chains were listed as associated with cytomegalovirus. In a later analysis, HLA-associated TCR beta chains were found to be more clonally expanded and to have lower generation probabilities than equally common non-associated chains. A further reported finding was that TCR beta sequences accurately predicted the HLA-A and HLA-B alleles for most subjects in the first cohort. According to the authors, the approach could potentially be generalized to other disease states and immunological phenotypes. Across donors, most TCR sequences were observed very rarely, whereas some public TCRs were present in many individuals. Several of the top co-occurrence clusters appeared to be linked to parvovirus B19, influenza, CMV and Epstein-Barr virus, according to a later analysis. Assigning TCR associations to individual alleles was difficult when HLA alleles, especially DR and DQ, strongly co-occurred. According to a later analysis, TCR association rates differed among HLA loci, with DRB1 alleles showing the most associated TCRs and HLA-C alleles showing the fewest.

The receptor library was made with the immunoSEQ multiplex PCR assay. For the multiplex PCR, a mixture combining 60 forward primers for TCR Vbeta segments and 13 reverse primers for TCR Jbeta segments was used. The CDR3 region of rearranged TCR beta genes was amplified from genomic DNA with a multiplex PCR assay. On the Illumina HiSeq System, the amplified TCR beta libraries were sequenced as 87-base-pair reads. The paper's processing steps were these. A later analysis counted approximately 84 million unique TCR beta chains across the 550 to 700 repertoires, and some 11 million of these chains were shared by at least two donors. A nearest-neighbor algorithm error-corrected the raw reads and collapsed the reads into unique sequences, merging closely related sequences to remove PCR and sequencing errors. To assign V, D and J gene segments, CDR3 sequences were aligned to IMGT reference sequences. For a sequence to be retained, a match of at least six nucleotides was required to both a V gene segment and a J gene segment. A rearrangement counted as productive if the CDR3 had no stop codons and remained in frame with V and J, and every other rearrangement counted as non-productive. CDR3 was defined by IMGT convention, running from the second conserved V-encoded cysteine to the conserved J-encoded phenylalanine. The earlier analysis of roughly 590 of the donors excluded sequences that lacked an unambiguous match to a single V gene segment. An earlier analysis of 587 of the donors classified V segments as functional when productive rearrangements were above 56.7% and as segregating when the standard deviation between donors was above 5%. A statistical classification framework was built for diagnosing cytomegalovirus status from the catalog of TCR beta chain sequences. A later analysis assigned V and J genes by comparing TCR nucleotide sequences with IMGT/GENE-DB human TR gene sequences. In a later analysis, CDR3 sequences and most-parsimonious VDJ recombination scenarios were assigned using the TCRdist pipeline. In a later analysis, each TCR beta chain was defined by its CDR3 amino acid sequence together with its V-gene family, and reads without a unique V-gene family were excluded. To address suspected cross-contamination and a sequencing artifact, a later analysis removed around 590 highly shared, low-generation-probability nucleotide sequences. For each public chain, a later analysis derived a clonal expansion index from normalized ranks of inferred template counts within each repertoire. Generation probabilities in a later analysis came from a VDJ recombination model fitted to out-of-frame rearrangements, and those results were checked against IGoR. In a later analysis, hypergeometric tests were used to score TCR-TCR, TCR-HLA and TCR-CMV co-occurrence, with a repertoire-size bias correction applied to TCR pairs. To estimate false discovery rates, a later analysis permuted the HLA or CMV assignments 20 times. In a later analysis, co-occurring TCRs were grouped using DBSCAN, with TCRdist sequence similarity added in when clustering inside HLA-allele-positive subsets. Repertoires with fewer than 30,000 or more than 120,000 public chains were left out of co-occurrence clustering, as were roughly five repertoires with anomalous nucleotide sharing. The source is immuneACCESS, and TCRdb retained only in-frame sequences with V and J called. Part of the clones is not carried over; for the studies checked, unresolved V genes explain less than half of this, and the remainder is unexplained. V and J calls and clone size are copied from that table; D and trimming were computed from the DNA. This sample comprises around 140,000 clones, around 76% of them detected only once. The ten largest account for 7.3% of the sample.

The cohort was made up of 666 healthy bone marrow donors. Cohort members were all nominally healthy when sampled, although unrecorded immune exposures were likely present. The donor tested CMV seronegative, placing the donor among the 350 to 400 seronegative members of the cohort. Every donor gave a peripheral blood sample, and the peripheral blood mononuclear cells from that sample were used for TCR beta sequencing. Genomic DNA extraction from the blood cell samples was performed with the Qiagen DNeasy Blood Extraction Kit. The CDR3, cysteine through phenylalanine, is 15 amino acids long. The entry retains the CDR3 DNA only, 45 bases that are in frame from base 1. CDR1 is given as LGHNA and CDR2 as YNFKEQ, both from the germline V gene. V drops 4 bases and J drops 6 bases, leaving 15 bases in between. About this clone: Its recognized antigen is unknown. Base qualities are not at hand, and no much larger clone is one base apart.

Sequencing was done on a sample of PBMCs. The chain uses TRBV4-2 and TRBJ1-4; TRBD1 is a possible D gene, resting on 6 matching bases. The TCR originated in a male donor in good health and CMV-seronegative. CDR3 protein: CASSRIQGGDEKLFF. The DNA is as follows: TGTGCCAGCAGCCGGATACAGGGTGGGGATGAAAAACTGTTTTTT.